This T cell receptor beta chain was sequenced in a study of cytomegalovirus exposure and HLA in healthy donors. Study details: Earlier, fewer than 130 million unique TCR beta sequences were recovered from about 170 million T cells by an analysis. Broader study findings: In a later analysis, several top co-occurrence clusters appeared linked to parvovirus B19, influenza, CMV and Epstein-Barr virus.

The CDR3 has 16 amino acids. The V and J ends lost 3 bases and 3 bases, in that order; junction bases with no gene match: 7. Looked up from germline, CDR1 is LNHDA and CDR2 is SQIVND (reference sequence). Remarks on this clone: The antigen remains undetermined.

The PCR contained 60 Vbeta and 13 Jbeta primers. Assay used: immunoSEQ multiplex PCR; TCRdb lists only in-frame clones, some missing. Recorded for this sample: around 160,000 clones. Sequenced: PBMCs. The chain couples TRBV19 to TRBJ1-5; 8 nucleotides agree with TRBD1. The receptor was isolated from a woman in her 50s in good health and CMV-seronegative. The CDR3 spells CASSIVGQAINQPQHF. The CDR3 DNA is TGTGCCAGTAGTATCGTGGGACAGGCGATCAATCAGCCCCAGCATTTT.